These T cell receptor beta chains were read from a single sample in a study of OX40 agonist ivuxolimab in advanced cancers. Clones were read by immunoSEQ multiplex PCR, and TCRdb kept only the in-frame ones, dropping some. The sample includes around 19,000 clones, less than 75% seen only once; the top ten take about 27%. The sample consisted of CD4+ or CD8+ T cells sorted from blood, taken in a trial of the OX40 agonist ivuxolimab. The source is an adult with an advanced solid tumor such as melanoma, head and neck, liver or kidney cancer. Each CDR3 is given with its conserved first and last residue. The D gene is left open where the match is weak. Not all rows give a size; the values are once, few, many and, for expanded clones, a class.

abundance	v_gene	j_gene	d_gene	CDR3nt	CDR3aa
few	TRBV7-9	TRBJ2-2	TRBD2	TGTGCCAGCAGCCCGACTAGCCTGAACACCGGGGAGCTGTTTTTT	CASSPTSLNTGELFF
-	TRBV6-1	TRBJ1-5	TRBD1	TGTGCCAGCGGGCCGGGACAGGGGCAGCCCCAGCATTTT	CASGPGQGQPQHF
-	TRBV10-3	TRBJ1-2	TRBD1	TGTGCCATCACCCCGGGACAGGGGTTGGGCTATGGCTACACCTTC	CAITPGQGLGYGYTF
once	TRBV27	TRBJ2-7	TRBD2	TGTGCCAGCAGTTTCCTCGGGACTAGCGGGATCACGTACGAGCAGTACTTC	CASSFLGTSGITYEQYF
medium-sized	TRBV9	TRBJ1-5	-	TGTGCCAGCAGCGACAGGTATAGCAATCAGCCCCAGCATTTT	CASSDRYSNQPQHF
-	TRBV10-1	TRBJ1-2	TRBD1	TGCGCCAGCAGCGGGACAGGGGATGGCTACACCTTC	CASSGTGDGYTF
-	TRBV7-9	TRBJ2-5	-	TGTGCCAGCAGCTTAGTACGACAGGAAGAGACCCAGTACTTC	CASSLVRQEETQYF
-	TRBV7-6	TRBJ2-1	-	TGTGCCAGCAGCTTAACTACCGCGACGGCCAACTCCTACAATGAGCAGTTCTTC	CASSLTTATANSYNEQFF
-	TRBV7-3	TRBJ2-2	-	TGTGCCACCCGACTAGACACCGGGGAGCTGTTTTTT	CATRLDTGELFF
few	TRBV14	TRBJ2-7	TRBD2	TGTGCCAGCAGCTGGGCGGGAGGGAACGAGCAGTACTTC	CASSWAGGNEQYF
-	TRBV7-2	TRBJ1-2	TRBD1	TGTGCCAGCAGCTTGACAGGGATCGGCTACACCTTC	CASSLTGIGYTF
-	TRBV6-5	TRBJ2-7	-	TGTGCCGGGCGAGGCGGGTTTTCCTACGAGCAGTACTTC	CAGRGGFSYEQYF
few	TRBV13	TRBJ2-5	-	TGTGCCAGCAGTGTCGGACACCGGGAGACCCAGTACTTC	CASSVGHRETQYF
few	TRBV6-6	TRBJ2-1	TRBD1	TGTGCCAGCAGGACAGGGGAGTGGAGCAATGAGCAGTTCTTC	CASRTGEWSNEQFF
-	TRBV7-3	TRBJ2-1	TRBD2	TGTGCCAGCAGCCCGGGACTAGCGGGAGGCAATGAGCAGTTCTTC	CASSPGLAGGNEQFF
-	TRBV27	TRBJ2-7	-	TGTGCCAGCAGTCACAGAGGGATCTACGAGCAGTACTTC	CASSHRGIYEQYF
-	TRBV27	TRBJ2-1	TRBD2	TGTGCCAGCAGTTTAGCGGGAGGGCCAGAGGAGCAGTTCTTC	CASSLAGGPEEQFF
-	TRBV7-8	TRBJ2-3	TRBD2	TGTGCCAGCAGCTTAGGGGGGACTCAGCTAGCGGGAGGGCGTAGGCAGTATTTT	CASSLGGTQLAGGRRQYF
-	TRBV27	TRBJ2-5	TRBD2	TGTGCCAGCAGCACGCGGACTAGCGGGAGCCATCAAGAGACCCAGTACTTC	CASSTRTSGSHQETQYF
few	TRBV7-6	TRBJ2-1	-	TGTGCCAGCAGCCTCCACCGAGGACAGAGCAATGAGCAGTTCTTC	CASSLHRGQSNEQFF
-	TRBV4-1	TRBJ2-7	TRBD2	TGCGCCAGCAGCCACCGAGCGGGAGGGATGTACGAGCAGTACTTC	CASSHRAGGMYEQYF
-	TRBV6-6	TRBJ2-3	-	TGTGCCAGCAGTTATGTGGCTGACACAGATACGCAGTATTTT	CASSYVADTDTQYF
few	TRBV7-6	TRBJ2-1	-	TGTGCCAGCAGCCCTAGCACCCGCTCCTACAATGAGCAGTTCTTC	CASSPSTRSYNEQFF
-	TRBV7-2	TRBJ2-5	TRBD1	TGTGCCAGCAGCTTAGAACCGACAGGGGGAAAGACCCAGTACTTC	CASSLEPTGGKTQYF
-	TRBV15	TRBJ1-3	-	TGTGCCACCAGCAGAGATCTGACAACAGGGTTGGCAAACACCATATATTTT	CATSRDLTTGLANTIYF
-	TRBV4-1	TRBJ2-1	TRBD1	TGCGCCAGCAGCCAATCTCAGGGGGCATCTATGAATGAGCAGTTCTTC	CASSQSQGASMNEQFF
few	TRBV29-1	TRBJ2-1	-	TGCAGCGTCGGTTTGGTGGGGGGTGAGCAGTTCTTC	CSVGLVGGEQFF
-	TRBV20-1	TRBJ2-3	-	TGCAGTGCTAGTAGGGGCGGAAAGCAGTATTTT	CSASRGGKQYF
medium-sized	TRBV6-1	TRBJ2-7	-	TGTGCCAGCAGTGCCCGGGGAAGCTCCTACGAGCAGTACTTC	CASSARGSSYEQYF
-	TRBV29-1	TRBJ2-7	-	TGCAGCGTTGAACCCCGCCTGGAACCTCCCGAGCAGTACTTC	CSVEPRLEPPEQYF
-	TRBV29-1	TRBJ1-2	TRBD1	TGCAGCGTTACAGGGGCGGAAGACTATGGCTACACCTTC	CSVTGAEDYGYTF
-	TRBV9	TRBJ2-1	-	TGTGCCAGCAGCCCACCGTCAACGTGGGTACAGTTCTTC	CASSPPSTWVQFF
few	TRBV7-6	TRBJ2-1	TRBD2	TGTGCCAGCAGCTTATCAGCGGGAGGGCCAAACAATGAGCAGTTCTTC	CASSLSAGGPNNEQFF
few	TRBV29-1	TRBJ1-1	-	TGCAGCGTTGAAGTTGTAGGCATGAACACTGAAGCTTTCTTT	CSVEVVGMNTEAFF
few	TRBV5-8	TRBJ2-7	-	TGTGCCAGCAGCTTGGTCAGGGGATACGAGCAGTACTTC	CASSLVRGYEQYF